The T cell receptor beta chain under discussion was sequenced for a study of blood T cell repertoires in COVID-19. Repertoires were generated with immunoSEQ multiplex PCR, while TCRdb's copy carries only in-frame clones and drops some. The table records about 160,000 clones, 87% of them present only once. The origin of this receptor is a woman aged 55 to 70 who had recovered from COVID-19. Sequencing was carried out using peripheral blood.

As DNA, the CDR3 is TGTGCCAGCAGGAGGACAGTCGCTCAGCCCCAGCATTTT. The encoded protein is CASRRTVAQPQHF. The chain uses TRBV12-3 or TRBV12-4 and TRBJ1-5, with D possibly TRBD1 on 6 matching bases. This CDR3 comprises 13 residues. Trimming took 6 bases from V and 6 from J, leaving 12 bases between them.